This TCR beta chain was retrieved from a study of cytotoxic CD8 clonotypes in ibrutinib-treated CLL. On the study more broadly: Across samples, productive templates numbered approximately 250,000 and productive rearrangements reached about 98,000 on average. Study results and caveats: Contraction or stability on treatment was seen for public clonotypes, which were uncommon.

Some clones are missing from TCRdb's copy, which holds only in-frame ones; the method was immunoSEQ multiplex PCR. The sample has around 300,000 clones; 80% are singletons. Looked up from germline, CDR1 is PRHDT and CDR2 is FYEKMQ (reference sequence). V gave up 1 base and J gave up 2 bases, with 11 bases separating them. The CDR3 length is 16 residues. This clone was detected only once. Its cognate antigen is unknown. This TCR came from a human donor with chronic lymphocytic leukemia. The chain is built from TRBV13 and TRBJ2-2; D is possibly TRBD1 or TRBD2 (5 bases each). Sequencing used PBMCs, obtained before ibrutinib treatment. The CDR3 nucleotides are TGTGCCAGCAGCTTAGATCGAGGGGCCAACACCGGGGAGCTGTTTTTT. It is translated as CASSLDRGANTGELFF.